The clone carrying this TCR beta chain has ten or more counts. The data belong to a study of T-cell memory formation after mild COVID-19. Looked up from germline, CDR1 is SGHRS and CDR2 is YFSETQ. The trim removed 3 bases at V and 0 bases at J, leaving 2 bases unmatched. There are 15 residues in the CDR3. TCRdb analysed the 5' RACE reads with MiXCR anew, one entry per CDR3 protein. The sample consists of a few hundred thousand distinct CDR3 sequences, roughly 26% of them appearing once. The source material was PBMCs or a T cell subset sorted from them (not recorded which). The V call is TRBV5-1, the J call TRBJ2-2; TRBD1 matches at 7 bases. This clonotype originated in an adult woman who had mild COVID-19 (a few samples of this study predate the infection). Cell type and time point are not known. CDR3 sequence reads: CASSSGTANTGELFF. The DNA for the CDR3 is TGCGCCAGCAGCTCCGGGACAGCGAACACCGGGGAGCTGTTTTTT.